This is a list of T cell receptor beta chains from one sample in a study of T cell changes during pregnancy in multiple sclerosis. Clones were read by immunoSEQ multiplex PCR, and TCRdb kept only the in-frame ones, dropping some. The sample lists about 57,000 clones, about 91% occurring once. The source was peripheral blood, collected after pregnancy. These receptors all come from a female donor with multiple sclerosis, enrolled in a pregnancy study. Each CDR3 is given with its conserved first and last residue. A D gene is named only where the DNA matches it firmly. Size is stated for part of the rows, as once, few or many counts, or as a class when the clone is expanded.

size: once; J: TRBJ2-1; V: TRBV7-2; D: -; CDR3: CASSLTPYNEQFF; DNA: TGTGCCAGCAGCTTGACTCCCTACAATGAGCAGTTCTTC
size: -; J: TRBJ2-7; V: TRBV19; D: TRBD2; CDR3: CASTTSGGYEQYF; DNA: TGTGCCAGTACCACTAGCGGGGGCTACGAGCAGTACTTC
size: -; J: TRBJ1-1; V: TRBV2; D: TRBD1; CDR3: CASKRGQVNTEAFF; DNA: TGTGCCAGCAAGAGGGGACAGGTGAACACTGAAGCTTTCTTT
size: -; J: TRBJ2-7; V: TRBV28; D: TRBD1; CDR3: CASSTPVGTGDF; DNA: TGTGCCAGCAGTACGCCCGTGGGGACAGGAGACTTC
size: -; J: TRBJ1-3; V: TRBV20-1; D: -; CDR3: CSARQGNTIYF; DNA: TGCAGTGCCAGACAGGGAAACACCATATATTTT
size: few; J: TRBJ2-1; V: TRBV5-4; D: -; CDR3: CASSPPLDSNEQFF; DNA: TGTGCCAGCAGCCCACCCCTCGACAGTAATGAGCAGTTCTTC
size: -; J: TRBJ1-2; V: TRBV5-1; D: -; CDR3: CASSLNSLYGYTF; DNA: TGCGCCAGCAGCTTGAACAGCCTCTATGGCTACACCTTC
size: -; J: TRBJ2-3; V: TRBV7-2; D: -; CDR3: CASSPSFDTQYF; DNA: TGTGCCAGCAGCCCTAGCTTTGATACGCAGTATTTT
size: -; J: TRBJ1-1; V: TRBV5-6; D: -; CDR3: CASSLSPGGTEAFF; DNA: TGTGCCAGCAGCTTGTCCCCGGGGGGCACTGAAGCTTTCTTT
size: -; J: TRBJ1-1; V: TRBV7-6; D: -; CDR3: CASSLAQGMNTEAFF; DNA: TGTGCCAGCAGCTTGGCCCAGGGAATGAACACTGAAGCTTTCTTT
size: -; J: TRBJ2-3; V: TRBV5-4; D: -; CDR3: CASSLDRPDTQYF; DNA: TGTGCCAGCAGCTTGGACAGACCGGATACGCAGTATTTT
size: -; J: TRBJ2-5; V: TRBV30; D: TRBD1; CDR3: CAWSQGAVETQYF; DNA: TGTGCCTGGAGTCAGGGGGCCGTAGAGACCCAGTACTTC
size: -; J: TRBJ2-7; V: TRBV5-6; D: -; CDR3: CASRVGHRLSSYEQYF; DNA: TGTGCCAGCCGGGTGGGACATCGTTTAAGCTCCTACGAGCAGTACTTC
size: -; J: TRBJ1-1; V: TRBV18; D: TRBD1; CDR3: CASSSKGAGGIRDTEAFF; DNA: TGTGCCAGCTCAAGTAAAGGGGCAGGGGGCATAAGGGACACTGAAGCTTTCTTT
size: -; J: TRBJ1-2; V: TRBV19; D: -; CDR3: CASNIDGGYGYTF; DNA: TGTGCCAGTAATATAGACGGAGGCTATGGCTACACCTTC
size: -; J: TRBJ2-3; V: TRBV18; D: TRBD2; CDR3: CASSPTLAGGDTQYF; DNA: TGTGCCAGCTCACCCACGCTAGCGGGAGGAGATACGCAGTATTTT
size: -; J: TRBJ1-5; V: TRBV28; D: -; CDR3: CASSLGLQIVQPQHF; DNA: TGTGCCAGCAGTTTAGGTCTCCAGATTGTCCAGCCCCAGCATTTT
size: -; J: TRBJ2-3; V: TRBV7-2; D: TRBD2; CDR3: CASRRRPGGTDTQYF; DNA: TGTGCCAGCAGACGTAGGCCGGGGGGGACAGATACGCAGTATTTT
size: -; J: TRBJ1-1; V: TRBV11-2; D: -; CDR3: CASSLARGLWTEAFF; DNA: TGTGCCAGCAGCTTAGCTCGAGGGCTTTGGACTGAAGCTTTCTTT
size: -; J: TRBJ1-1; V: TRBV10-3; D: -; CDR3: CAIREGPPGTEAFF; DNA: TGTGCCATCAGAGAGGGGCCCCCCGGCACTGAAGCTTTCTTT
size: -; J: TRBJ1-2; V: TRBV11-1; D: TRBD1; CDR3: CASSRTGTGSVYGYTF; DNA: TGTGCCAGCAGCAGAACCGGGACAGGTTCTGTGTATGGCTACACCTTC
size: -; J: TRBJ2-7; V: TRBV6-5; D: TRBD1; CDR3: CASSYTGQDGDEQYF; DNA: TGTGCCAGCAGTTACACCGGACAGGACGGTGACGAGCAGTACTTC
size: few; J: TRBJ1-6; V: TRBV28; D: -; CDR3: CASSLRDLYNSPLHF; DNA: TGTGCCAGCAGTTTAAGAGATCTCTATAATTCACCCCTCCACTTT
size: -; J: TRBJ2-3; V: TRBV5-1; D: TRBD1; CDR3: CASRQGDSTDTQYF; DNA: TGCGCCAGCAGACAGGGGGATAGCACAGATACGCAGTATTTT
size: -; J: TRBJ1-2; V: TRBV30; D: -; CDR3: CAWSRQVGGYTF; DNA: TGTGCCTGGAGTAGGCAGGTTGGGGGCTACACCTTC
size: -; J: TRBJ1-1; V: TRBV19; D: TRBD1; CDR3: CASSQIDRVEAFF; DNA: TGTGCCAGTAGTCAGATCGACAGGGTCGAAGCTTTCTTT
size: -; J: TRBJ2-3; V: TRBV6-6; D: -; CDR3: CASSYSSGTDTQYF; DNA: TGTGCCAGCAGTTACTCGTCAGGCACAGATACGCAGTATTTT
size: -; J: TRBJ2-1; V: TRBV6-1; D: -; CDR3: CASSEIIGFGDGEQFF; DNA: TGTGCCAGCAGTGAGATTATTGGTTTCGGGGATGGTGAGCAGTTCTTC
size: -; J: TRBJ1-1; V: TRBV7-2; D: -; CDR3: CASSPRNRVSTEAFF; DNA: TGTGCCAGCAGCCCCCGAAACAGGGTATCCACTGAAGCTTTCTTT